The present T cell receptor (beta chain) was sequenced within a study of T cell repertoires in cytomegalovirus infection. The overall study: HLA-B-restricted CMV epitopes that are well studied, plus recently identified HLA-C-restricted ones, were used by the study. It can be stated that public TCR beta signatures indicated CMV infection as well as a matching HLA type. Findings of the study overall: HLA-C-restricted CMV clonotypes gave the most frequent clonotype in two of eight donors. Based on cumulative public TCR beta family frequency, carriers of CMV plus the relevant HLA were identified.

Germline loops: CDR1 SGHRS, CDR2 YFSETQ. Trimming left V 1 base short and J 0 bases short, with 11 bases between. This CDR3 comprises 15 residues. As to this clonotype: Its specificity is not known.

TCRdb re-called the reads through MiXCR, storing one row per CDR3 protein. The sample has 380,000 or so distinct CDR3 sequences, about 34% seen once. V is TRBV5-1 and J is TRBJ2-7; TRBD2 might be the D (6 bases). The sequencing used cultured PBMCs, collected from culture after CMV antigen stimulation. This TCR derives from a human donor in good health (CMV status not recorded). Some clones in this sample may be carry-over from other donors' samples. The CDR3 coding sequence is TGCGCCAGCAGCTTGAACGGGGGAAGCTCCTACGAGCAGTACTTC. Residues: CASSLNGGSSYEQYF.